These 26 T cell receptor beta chains came from one sample sequenced in a study of control samples from healthy donors and cancer patients. TCRdb's copy holds only in-frame clones and misses some; the assay was immunoSEQ multiplex PCR. The sample records around 12,000 clones, 93% being singletons. The specimen was PBMCs. The origin of the receptors is a man older than 75 with lung cancer.

The J gene is TRBJ2-7, the V gene TRBV2; 7 bases agree with TRBD1. The V gene end was trimmed by 6 bases and the J gene end by 3 bases; junction bases not matched to a gene: 8. The CDR3 covers 14 residues. The germline V gene encodes CDR1 SNHLY and CDR2 FYNNEI. CDR3 DNA sequence: TGTGCCAGCAGGGTAGAGGGGGCAATCTACGAGCAGTACTTC. It encodes CASRVEGAIYEQYF.

The chain joins TRBV5-6 to TRBJ2-7; D ambiguous. The V end lost 0 bases, the J end lost 4 bases, and 11 bases lay between the germline ends. The CDR3 contains 14 residues. Germline V gene lookup returns CDR1 SGHDT and CDR2 YYEEEE. The DNA of the CDR3 is TGTGCCAGCAGCTTGGCCATAGGGATGTACGAGCAGTACTTC. Protein sequence: CASSLAIGMYEQYF.

This clone is a singleton in its sample. J is TRBJ2-7 and V is TRBV14; D gene ambiguous. CDR3 length: 13 amino acids. Trimming pared 0 bases from V and 3 bases from J, leaving 6 bases between. Per the germline V gene, CDR1 is SGHDN and CDR2 is FVKESK. In DNA, the CDR3 is TGTGCCAGCAGCCAAGATCTGGGCTACGAGCAGTACGTC. It encodes CASSQDLGYEQYV.

The chain has TRBV20-1 and TRBJ1-1; no clear D. Trimming removed 3 bases from V and 7 bases from J, with 9 bases in between. The length of the CDR3 is 11 residues. Germline assignment: CDR1 DFQATT and CDR2 SNEGSKA (reference sequence). The CDR3 loop is CSASKRIEAFF. CDR3 bases: TGCAGTGCTAGTAAACGGATTGAAGCTTTCTTT.

The rearrangement uses TRBV7-2 and TRBJ2-1; TRBD1 matches at 7 bases. V was pared by 2 bases and J by 0 bases, with 1 base of the junction left unmatched. Germline lookup yields CDR1 SGHTA and CDR2 FQGNSA. The CDR3 runs 15 residues. For the CDR3, the DNA is TGTGCCAGCAGCTTACCAGGGGGCTCCTACAATGAGCAGTTCTTC. Its protein product is CASSLPGGSYNEQFF.

The V gene is TRBV10-2, the J gene TRBJ2-7; D is perhaps TRBD1 (5 bases). CDR1 WSHSY and CDR2 SAAADI come from the germline V gene. The CDR3 sequence is 14 residues long. V was pared by 5 bases and J by 5 bases, with 16 bases between. The DNA for the CDR3 is TGCGCCAGCAGTCAGAGTCAGGGTAGGCACGAGCAGTACGTC. Its protein is CASSQSQGRHEQYV.

This rearrangement joins TRBV14 to TRBJ2-3; D is perhaps TRBD2 (7 bases). V gave up 4 bases and J gave up 0 bases, with 14 bases separating them. This CDR3 has 16 amino acids. Germline V gene sequence: CDR1 SGHDN, CDR2 FVKESK. CDR3 region: CASSLISGGSTDTQYF. CDR3 DNA sequence: TGTGCCAGCAGCCTAATTTCGGGGGGCAGCACAGATACGCAGTATTTT. The complete variable domain, with remaining parts taken from reference TRBV14 and TRBJ2-3, reads EAGVTQFPSHSVIEKGQTVTLRCDPISGHDNLYWYRRVMGKEIKFLLHFVKESKQDESGMPNNRFLAERTGGTYSTLKVQPAELEDSGVYFCASSLISGGSTDTQYFGPGTRLTVL.

The V gene is TRBV7-9, the J gene TRBJ1-1; D might be TRBD1 (5 bases). The V end lost 4 bases, the J end lost 3 bases, and 18 bases lay between the germline ends. Germline loops: CDR1 SEHNR, CDR2 FQNEAQ (reference sequence). The CDR3 totals 16 residues. The CDR3, as DNA: TGTGCCAGCAGCTCCTACAGGAATGCTGGGGACACTGAAGCTTTCTTT. This codes for CASSSYRNAGDTEAFF. Full variable domain (outside the CDR3, taken from reference TRBV7-9 and TRBJ1-1): DTGVSQNPRHKITKRGQNVTFRCDPISEHNRLYWYRQTLGQGPEFLTYFQNEAQLEKSRLLSDRFSAERPKGSFSTLEIQRTEQGDSAMYLCASSSYRNAGDTEAFFGQGTRLTVV.

The V and J genes are TRBV9 and TRBJ1-6; possible D gene TRBD1, 6 bases. Germline lookup yields CDR1 SGDLS and CDR2 YYNGEE. Trimming shortened V by 10 bases and J by 7 bases, and 15 bases separated the two germline ends. This CDR3 contains 13 residues. Written as DNA, the CDR3 is TGTGCCTCCCGGGGGCAGGAGAATTCACCCCTCCACTTT. This encodes CASRGQENSPLHF.

The chain uses TRBV7-2 and TRBJ2-4, with TRBD2 identical over 7 bases. The CDR3 length is 14 residues. V was pared by 3 bases and J by 7 bases, with 6 bases of the junction left unmatched. Per the germline V gene, CDR1 is SGHTA and CDR2 is FQGNSA. DNA for the CDR3: TGTGCCAGCAGCTTCCAGCGGGGAGAGAACATTCAGTACTTC. It yields the protein CASSFQRGENIQYF.

The chain carries TRBV9 and TRBJ2-5; possible D gene TRBD2, 6 bases. From germline, CDR1 is SGDLS and CDR2 YYNGEE. There are 14 residues in the CDR3. Trimming removed 4 bases from V and 5 bases from J, with 15 bases in between. The CDR3 DNA sequence: TGTGCCAGCAGCACCGTCGTGGGAGGCGAGACCCAGTACTTC. Protein: CASSTVVGGETQYF.

The chain carries TRBV19 and TRBJ2-1; 9 nucleotides agree with TRBD2. CDR3 size: 14 residues. Per the germline V gene, CDR1 is LNHDA and CDR2 is SQIVND (reference sequence). V shed 6 bases, J shed 3 bases, and the junction held 3 bases outside the gene matches. The CDR3 sequence is CASSPSGDYNEQFF. CDR3 nucleotides: TGTGCCAGTAGCCCTAGCGGGGACTACAATGAGCAGTTCTTC.

J is TRBJ1-2 and V is TRBV19; D remains ambiguous. From germline, CDR1 is LNHDA and CDR2 SQIVND (reference sequence). The CDR3 length is 14 residues. V lost 4 bases, J lost 5 bases, and 14 bases lay in between. The CDR3 DNA is TGTGCCAGTAGTACCACCCGGGTCGATTATGGCTACACCTTC. It is translated as CASSTTRVDYGYTF.

The chain combines TRBV6-1 with TRBJ2-3; maybe TRBD1 (5 bases). The germline V and J ends were trimmed by 3 bases and 5 bases, with 12 bases remaining between them. The CDR3 covers 14 residues. Per the germline V gene, CDR1 is MNHNS and CDR2 is SASEGT. The CDR3 loop reads CASSDKGRGDTQYF. CDR3 DNA: TGTGCCAGCAGTGATAAGGGGCGCGGAGATACGCAGTATTTT.

This chain joins TRBV7-2 and TRBJ1-2, with TRBD1 matching over 9 bases. The CDR3 consists of 14 residues. Germline loops: CDR1 SGHTA, CDR2 FQGNSA. V dropped 3 bases and J dropped 5; count of bases not matched to a gene: 4. CDR3 coding DNA: TGTGCCAGCAGCTTCATGGGACAGGGATATGGCTACACCTTC. The encoded protein is CASSFMGQGYGYTF.

V and J are TRBV3-1 (or the pseudogene TRBV3-2) and TRBJ1-1; unclear D gene. Germline assignment: CDR1 LGHDT and CDR2 YNNKEL (reference sequence). With 7 bases removed from V and 0 bases from J, the gap between germline ends came to 3 bases. CDR3 length: 11 residues. The CDR3: CASTLNTEAFF. The CDR3 DNA reads as TGTGCCAGCACCCTGAACACTGAAGCTTTCTTT.

CDR3 region: CASSLRTAQETQYF. DNA of the CDR3: TGTGCCAGCAGCTTAAGGACAGCCCAAGAGACCCAGTACTTC. This chain uses TRBV11-2 with TRBJ2-5, with D possibly TRBD1 on 6 matching bases. The ends were cut back, 2 bases at V and 1 base at J, with 8 bases in the middle. The V gene's germline CDR1 is SGHAT and CDR2 FQNNGV. The CDR3 is made up of 14 amino acids.

The chain couples TRBV19 to TRBJ2-5, with 8 bases fitting TRBD1. The trim removed 8 bases at V and 2 bases at J, leaving 4 bases unmatched. This CDR3 comprises 13 residues. The germline V gene encodes CDR1 LNHDA and CDR2 SQIVND (reference sequence). The CDR3, as DNA: TGTGCCAGTGGGGGACAGGTACAAGAGACCCAGTACTTC. This sequence encodes CASGGQVQETQYF. Drawing the rest from reference TRBV19 and TRBJ2-5, the complete variable domain is DGGITQSPKYLFRKEGQNVTLSCEQNLNHDAMYWYRQDPGQGLRLIYYSQIVNDFQKGDIAEGYSVSREKKESFPLTVTSAQKNPTAFYLCASGGQVQETQYFGPGTRLLVL.

V gene TRBV9 combines with J gene TRBJ2-3; 13 bases match TRBD2. This CDR3 region has 17 residues. The germline gives CDR1 SGDLS, CDR2 YYNGEE. V dropped 4 bases and J dropped 1; count of bases not matched to a gene: 6. The CDR3 sequence is CASSPTSGGPRTDTQYF. CDR3 nucleotide sequence: TGTGCCAGCAGCCCGACTAGCGGGGGGCCTCGCACAGATACGCAGTATTTT.

This sequence joins TRBV9 and TRBJ2-5; 7 positions match TRBD1. The CDR3 is made up of 14 amino acids. Germline assignment: CDR1 SGDLS and CDR2 YYNGEE. Trimming at V came to 3 bases and at J to 2 bases, leaving 4 bases not matched to a gene. In DNA, the CDR3 is TGTGCCAGCAGCGCATGGGACAGACAAGAGACCCAGTACTTC. It yields the protein CASSAWDRQETQYF.

This chain connects TRBV6-5 to TRBJ2-7, with D perhaps matching TRBD1 or TRBD2 (7 bases each). V dropped 6 bases and J dropped 4 bases, with 16 bases sitting between them. The length of the CDR3 is 14 residues. Germline values: CDR1 MNHEY, CDR2 SVGAGI. The DNA of the CDR3 is TGTGCCAGCAGCCCAGGGGGGGCCGAATACGAGCAGTACGTC. Encoded protein: CASSPGGAEYEQYV.

The chain recombines TRBV4-2 with TRBJ2-3, with 9 bases lining up with TRBD2. Germline values: CDR1 LGHNA, CDR2 YNFKEQ. Trimming at V came to 4 bases and at J to 0 bases, leaving 11 bases not matched to a gene. CDR3 length equals 18 residues. CDR3 in amino acids: CASSPKTASGVSTDTQYF. CDR3 in DNA: TGTGCCAGCAGCCCTAAGACGGCTAGCGGGGTTAGCACAGATACGCAGTATTTT.

The CDR3 DNA follows: TGTGCTAGTGGTTTGGTAACACTAGCAGAGCAAGAGACCCAGTACTTC. Protein: CASGLVTLAEQETQYF. The chain couples TRBV12-5 to TRBJ2-5; perhaps TRBD2 as D (6 bases). Per the germline V gene, CDR1 is LGHNT and CDR2 is FRNRAP. The CDR3 runs 16 residues. V lost 0 bases to trimming and J lost 2 bases, with 13 bases between them. Variable domain in full (rest from reference TRBV12-5 and TRBJ2-5): DARVTQTPRHKVTEMGQEVTMRCQPILGHNTVFWYRQTMMQGLELLAYFRNRAPLDDSGMPKDRFSAEMPDATLATLKIQPSEPRDSAVYFCASGLVTLAEQETQYFGPGTRLLVL.

V is TRBV5-6 and J is TRBJ1-2; a possible D gene is TRBD1 (5 bases). The germline gives CDR1 SGHDT, CDR2 YYEEEE. The CDR3 has 15 amino acids. The ends were cut back, 7 bases at V and 4 bases at J, with 20 bases in the middle. The CDR3 protein is CASAVGHRRAYGYTF. In nucleotides, the CDR3 is TGTGCCAGCGCTGTTGGGCACAGGAGGGCCTATGGCTACACCTTC.

The genes are TRBV5-1 and TRBJ1-2; tentative D call: TRBD1 (5 bases). In germline, CDR1 is SGHRS, CDR2 YFSETQ. The germline V and J ends were trimmed by 0 bases and 8 bases, with 11 bases remaining between them. The CDR3 has 13 residues. This chain's CDR3 is CASSLVGVVGYTF. In DNA form, the CDR3 reads TGCGCCAGCAGCTTGGTGGGGGTGGTGGGCTACACCTTC.

The chain recombines TRBV6-1 with TRBJ1-2; 11 positions agree with TRBD1. Per germline, CDR1 MNHNS and CDR2 SASEGT. V lost 1 base, J lost 4 bases, and 8 bases stayed unmatched. The CDR3 spans 17 residues. This chain's CDR3 is CASSEGGGQGAAYGYTF. CDR3 sequence (DNA): TGTGCCAGCAGTGAAGGGGGAGGACAGGGGGCGGCCTATGGCTACACCTTC.